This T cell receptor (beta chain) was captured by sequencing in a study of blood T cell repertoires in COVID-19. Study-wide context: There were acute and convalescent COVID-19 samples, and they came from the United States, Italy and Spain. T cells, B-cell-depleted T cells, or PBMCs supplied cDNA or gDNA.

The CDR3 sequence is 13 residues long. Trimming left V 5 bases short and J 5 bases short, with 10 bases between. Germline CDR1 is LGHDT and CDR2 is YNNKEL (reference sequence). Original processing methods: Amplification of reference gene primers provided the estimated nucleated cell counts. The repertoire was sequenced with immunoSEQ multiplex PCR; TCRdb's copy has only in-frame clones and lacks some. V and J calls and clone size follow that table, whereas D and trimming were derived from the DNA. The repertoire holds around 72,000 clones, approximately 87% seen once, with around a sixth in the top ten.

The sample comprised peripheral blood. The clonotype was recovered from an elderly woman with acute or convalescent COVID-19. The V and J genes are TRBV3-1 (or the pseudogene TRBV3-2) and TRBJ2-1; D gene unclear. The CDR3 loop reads CASSARIDNEQFF. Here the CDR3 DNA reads TGTGCCAGCAGCGCGAGGATAGACAATGAGCAGTTCTTC.